This is a list of T cell receptor beta chains from one sample in a study of vaccination and CD4 T cells after COVID-19. Each CDR3 protein gets one entry after TCRdb re-called the PCR reads with MiXCR. The table shows around 25,000 distinct CDR3 sequences, with 25% to 35% occurring only once. These receptors' antigens are unknown. The sample in question was CD4+ T cells from blood, cultured in vitro, obtained about 7 months after SARS-CoV-2 vaccination. These receptors were taken from a human donor who had recovered from COVID-19. CDR3s leave out the opening cysteine and the closing phenylalanine or tryptophan. Fields, in order: CDR3 protein, V gene, J gene.

CDR3aa: SARASGSWNEQF
v_gene: TRBV20-1
j_gene: TRBJ2-1

CDR3aa: SAPKTRQATEAF
v_gene: TRBV20-1
j_gene: TRBJ1-1

CDR3aa: ASSLATGHHQPQH
v_gene: TRBV28
j_gene: TRBJ1-5

CDR3aa: ASSPGVSEY
v_gene: TRBV28
j_gene: TRBJ2-7

CDR3aa: ASSQGVAAADFGYT
v_gene: TRBV4-1
j_gene: TRBJ1-2

CDR3aa: SARRLGLPSRTDTQY
v_gene: TRBV20-1
j_gene: TRBJ2-3

CDR3aa: SARSSGEINEQF
v_gene: TRBV20-1
j_gene: TRBJ2-1

CDR3aa: ASSSKDRGGYEQY
v_gene: TRBV7-9
j_gene: TRBJ2-7

CDR3aa: ASSVRDRVIGSPLH
v_gene: TRBV28
j_gene: TRBJ1-6

CDR3aa: ASKRTAITDTQY
v_gene: TRBV27
j_gene: TRBJ2-3

CDR3aa: ASSSYLGQGDRY
v_gene: TRBV11-2
j_gene: TRBJ2-7

CDR3aa: ASTPSGSQYNEQF
v_gene: TRBV27
j_gene: TRBJ2-1

CDR3aa: ASSPRNTGELF
v_gene: TRBV7-2
j_gene: TRBJ2-2

CDR3aa: SARGPRRERYNEQF
v_gene: TRBV20-1
j_gene: TRBJ2-1